These T cell receptor beta chains were read from a single sample in a study of T cell responses to AZD1222 COVID-19 vaccine. Assay used: immunoSEQ multiplex PCR; TCRdb lists only in-frame clones, some missing. The table records 100,000 to 150,000 clones, roughly 85% of them present only once. This specimen was peripheral blood, taken on day 0 of AZD1222 vaccination. The receptors stem from an adult in good health. The CDR3 runs from the conserved cysteine through the conserved F or W. Each record gives: V gene, D gene, J gene, clone size, CDR3 protein, CDR3 DNA. The D gene is left open where the match is weak. For some rows the clone size is stated as once, few or many, or as a class when expanded; others skip it.

v_gene: TRBV2; d_gene: .; j_gene: TRBJ2-3; abundance: .; CDR3aa: CASSEGLGYTQDTQYF; CDR3nt: TGTGCCAGCAGTGAAGGATTGGGTTATACACAAGATACGCAGTATTTT
v_gene: TRBV5-1; d_gene: TRBD1; j_gene: TRBJ1-5; abundance: once; CDR3aa: CASSPGQGRLDSNQPQHF; CDR3nt: TGCGCCAGCAGCCCGGGACAGGGACGGCTGGATAGCAATCAGCCCCAGCATTTT
v_gene: TRBV19; d_gene: .; j_gene: TRBJ1-1; abundance: .; CDR3aa: CASSIDRSTEAFF; CDR3nt: TGTGCCAGTAGTATAGATCGCAGCACTGAAGCTTTCTTT
v_gene: TRBV6-4; d_gene: .; j_gene: TRBJ2-1; abundance: .; CDR3aa: CASSPQPLPYNEQFF; CDR3nt: TGTGCCAGCAGCCCACAGCCTTTACCGTACAATGAGCAGTTCTTC
v_gene: TRBV5-4; d_gene: TRBD1; j_gene: TRBJ2-2; abundance: .; CDR3aa: CASSQDRPGELFF; CDR3nt: TGTGCCAGCAGCCAGGACAGGCCCGGGGAGCTGTTTTTT
v_gene: TRBV6-5; d_gene: TRBD1; j_gene: TRBJ1-1; abundance: .; CDR3aa: CASRAGTGDTEAFF; CDR3nt: TGTGCCAGCAGGGCCGGGACAGGGGACACTGAAGCTTTCTTT
v_gene: TRBV5-1; d_gene: .; j_gene: TRBJ2-3; abundance: .; CDR3aa: CASSLGHRRSTDTQYF; CDR3nt: TGCGCCAGCAGCTTGGGCCATCGGCGCAGCACAGATACGCAGTATTTT
v_gene: TRBV7-9; d_gene: .; j_gene: TRBJ1-1; abundance: once; CDR3aa: CASSLNGEAFF; CDR3nt: TGTGCCAGCAGCTTAAACGGTGAAGCTTTCTTT
v_gene: TRBV5-4; d_gene: .; j_gene: TRBJ2-7; abundance: .; CDR3aa: CASSFGGSLSSYEQYF; CDR3nt: TGTGCCAGCAGCTTCGGCGGATCCTTGAGCTCCTACGAGCAGTACTTC
v_gene: TRBV28; d_gene: .; j_gene: TRBJ1-4; abundance: .; CDR3aa: CASRPGGVNNEKLFF; CDR3nt: TGTGCCAGCAGACCGGGCGGGGTAAATAATGAAAAACTGTTTTTT